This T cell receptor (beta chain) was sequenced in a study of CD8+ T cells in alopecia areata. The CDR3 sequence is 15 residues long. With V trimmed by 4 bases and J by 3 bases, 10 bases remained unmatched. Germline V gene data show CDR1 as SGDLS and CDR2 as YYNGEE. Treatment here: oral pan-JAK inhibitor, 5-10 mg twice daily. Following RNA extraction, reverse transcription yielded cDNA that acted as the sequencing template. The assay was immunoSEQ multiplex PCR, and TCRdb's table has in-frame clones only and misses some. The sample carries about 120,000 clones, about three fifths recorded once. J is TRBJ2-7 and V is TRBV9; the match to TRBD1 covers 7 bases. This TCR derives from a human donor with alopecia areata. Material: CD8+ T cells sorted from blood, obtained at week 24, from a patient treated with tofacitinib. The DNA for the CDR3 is TGTGCCAGCAGCCCCGGGACAGCACTAGTCTACGAGCAGTACTTC. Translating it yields CASSPGTALVYEQYF.